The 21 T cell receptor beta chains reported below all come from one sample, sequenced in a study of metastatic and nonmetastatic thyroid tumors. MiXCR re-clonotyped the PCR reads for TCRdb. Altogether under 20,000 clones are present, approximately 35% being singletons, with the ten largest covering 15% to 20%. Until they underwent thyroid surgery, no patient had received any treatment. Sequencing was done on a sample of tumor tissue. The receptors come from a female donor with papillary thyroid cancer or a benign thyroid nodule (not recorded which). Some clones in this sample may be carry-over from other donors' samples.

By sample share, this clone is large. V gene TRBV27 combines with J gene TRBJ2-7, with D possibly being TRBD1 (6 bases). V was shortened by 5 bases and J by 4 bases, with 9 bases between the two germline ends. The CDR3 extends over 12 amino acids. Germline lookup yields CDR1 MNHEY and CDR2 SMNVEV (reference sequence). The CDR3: CASSAGQYEQYF. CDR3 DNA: TGTGCCAGCAGTGCCGGACAGTACGAGCAGTACTTC.

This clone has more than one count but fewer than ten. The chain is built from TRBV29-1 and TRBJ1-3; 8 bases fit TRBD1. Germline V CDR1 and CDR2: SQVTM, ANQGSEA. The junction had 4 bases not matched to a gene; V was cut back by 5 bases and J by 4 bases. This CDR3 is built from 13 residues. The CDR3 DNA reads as TGCAGCGTTTCCAGGGGGCGCGGAAACACCATATATTTT. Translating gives CSVSRGRGNTIYF.

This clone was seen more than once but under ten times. CDR3 DNA: TGTGCCAGCACCCGGGGGTCCTCACCCCTCCACTTT. Protein: CASTRGSSPLHF. The rearrangement uses TRBV6-1 and TRBJ1-6; D is possibly TRBD1 (5 bases). The ends were cut back, 7 bases at V and 10 bases at J, with 11 bases in the middle. The CDR3 has 12 residues. The germline CDR1 and CDR2 sequences are MNHNS and SASEGT.

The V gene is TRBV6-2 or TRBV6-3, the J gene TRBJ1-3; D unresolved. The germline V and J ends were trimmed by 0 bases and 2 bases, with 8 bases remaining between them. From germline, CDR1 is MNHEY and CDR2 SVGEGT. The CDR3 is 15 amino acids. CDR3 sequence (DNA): TGTGCCAGCAGTTACTCGAAAGGGCCTGGAAACACCATATATTTT. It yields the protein CASSYSKGPGNTIYF.

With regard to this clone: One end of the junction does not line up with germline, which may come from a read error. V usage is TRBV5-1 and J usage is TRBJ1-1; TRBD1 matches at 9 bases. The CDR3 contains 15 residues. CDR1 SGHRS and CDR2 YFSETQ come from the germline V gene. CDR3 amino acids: CASSAVQGAETEAFF. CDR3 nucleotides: TGTGCCAGCAGCGCAGTACAGGGGGCTGAGACTGAAGCTTTCTTT.

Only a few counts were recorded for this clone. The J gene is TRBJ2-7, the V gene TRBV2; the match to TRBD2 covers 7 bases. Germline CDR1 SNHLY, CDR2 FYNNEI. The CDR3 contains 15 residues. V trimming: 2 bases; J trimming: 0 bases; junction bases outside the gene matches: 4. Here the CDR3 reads CASSELGGSSYEQYF. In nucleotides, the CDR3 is TGTGCCAGCAGTGAACTGGGCGGGAGCTCCTACGAGCAGTACTTC.

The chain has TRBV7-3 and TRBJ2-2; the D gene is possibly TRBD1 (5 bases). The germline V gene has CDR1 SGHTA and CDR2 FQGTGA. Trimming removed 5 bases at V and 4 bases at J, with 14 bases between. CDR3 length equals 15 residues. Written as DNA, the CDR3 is TGTGCCAGCAGCGTGGACACGCGCGGCACCGGGGAGCTGTTTTTT. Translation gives CASSVDTRGTGELFF.

CDR3 amino acids: CSARDLGDFAVPYF. CDR3 DNA sequence: TGCAGTGCTAGAGATCTTGGGGACTTCGCGGTGCCGTACTTC. V usage is TRBV20-1 and J usage is TRBJ2-7, with TRBD2 as a possible D gene (6 bases). This CDR3 has 14 amino acids. Trimming removed 0 bases from V and 12 bases from J, with 21 bases in between. The germline V gene has CDR1 DFQATT and CDR2 SNEGSKA (reference sequence).

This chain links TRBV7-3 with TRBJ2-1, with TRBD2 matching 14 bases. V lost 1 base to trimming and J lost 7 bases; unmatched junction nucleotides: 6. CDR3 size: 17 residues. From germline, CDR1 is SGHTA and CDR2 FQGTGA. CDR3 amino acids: CASSLKGTSGSRNEQFF. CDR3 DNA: TGTGCCAGCAGCTTAAAGGGGACTAGCGGGAGTAGGAATGAGCAGTTCTTC.

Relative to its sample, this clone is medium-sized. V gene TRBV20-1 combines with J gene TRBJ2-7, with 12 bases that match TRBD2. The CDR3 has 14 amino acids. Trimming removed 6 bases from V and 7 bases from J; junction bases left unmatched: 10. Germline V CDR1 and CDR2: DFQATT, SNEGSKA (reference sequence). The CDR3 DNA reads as TGCAGTGCCGAACGACTAGCGGGAGTAGGTGAGCAGTACTTC. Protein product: CSAERLAGVGEQYF.

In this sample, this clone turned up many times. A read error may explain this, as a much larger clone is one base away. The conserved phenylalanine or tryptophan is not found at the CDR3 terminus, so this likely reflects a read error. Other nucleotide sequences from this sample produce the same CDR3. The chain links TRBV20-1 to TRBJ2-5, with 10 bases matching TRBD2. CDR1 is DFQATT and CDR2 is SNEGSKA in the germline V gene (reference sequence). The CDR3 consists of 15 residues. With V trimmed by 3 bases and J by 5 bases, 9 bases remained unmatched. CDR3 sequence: CSASPAGGPWETQYS. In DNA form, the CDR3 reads TGCAGTGCTAGTCCAGCGGGAGGGCCTTGGGAGACCCAGTACTCC.

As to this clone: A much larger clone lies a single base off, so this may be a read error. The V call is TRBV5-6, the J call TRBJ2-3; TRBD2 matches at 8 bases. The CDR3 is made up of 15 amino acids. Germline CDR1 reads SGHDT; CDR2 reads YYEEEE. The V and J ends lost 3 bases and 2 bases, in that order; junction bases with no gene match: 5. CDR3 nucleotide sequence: TGTGCCAGCAGCTCAATAGCGGGAACCACAGATACGCAGTATTTT. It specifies CASSSIAGTTDTQYF. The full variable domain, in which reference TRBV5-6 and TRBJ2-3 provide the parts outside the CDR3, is DAGVTQSPTHLIKTRGQQVTLRCSPKSGHDTVSWYQQALGQGPQFIFQYYEEEERQRGNFPDRFSGHQFPNYSSELNVNALLLGDSALYLCASSSIAGTTDTQYFGPGTRLTVL.

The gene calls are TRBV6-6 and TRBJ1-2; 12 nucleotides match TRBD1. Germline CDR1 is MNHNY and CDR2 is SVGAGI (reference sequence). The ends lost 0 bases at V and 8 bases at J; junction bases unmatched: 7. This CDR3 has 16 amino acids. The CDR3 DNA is TGTGCCAGCAGTTACTCGCCGGGACAGGGGGCGCTGGGCTACACCTTC. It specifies CASSYSPGQGALGYTF.

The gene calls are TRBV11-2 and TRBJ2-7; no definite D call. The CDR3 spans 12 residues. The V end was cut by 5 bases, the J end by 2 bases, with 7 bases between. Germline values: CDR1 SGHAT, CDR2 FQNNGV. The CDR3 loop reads CASSGLTYEQYF. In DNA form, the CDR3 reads TGTGCCAGCAGCGGCCTGACCTACGAGCAGTACTTC.

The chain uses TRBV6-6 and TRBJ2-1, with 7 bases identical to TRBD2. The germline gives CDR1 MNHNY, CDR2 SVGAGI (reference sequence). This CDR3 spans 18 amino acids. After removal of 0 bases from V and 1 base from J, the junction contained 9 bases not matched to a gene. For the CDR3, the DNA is TGTGCCAGCAGTTACTCGCAGCCAGCGGGACTGTCCTACAATGAGCAGTTCTTC. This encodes CASSYSQPAGLSYNEQFF.

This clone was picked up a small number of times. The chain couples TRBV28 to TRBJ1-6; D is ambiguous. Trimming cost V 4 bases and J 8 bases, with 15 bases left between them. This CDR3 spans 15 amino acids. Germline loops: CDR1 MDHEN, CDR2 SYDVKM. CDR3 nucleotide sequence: TGTGCCAGCAGTTCAACATGGGTTTCGGATTCACCCCTCCACTTT. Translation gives CASSSTWVSDSPLHF.

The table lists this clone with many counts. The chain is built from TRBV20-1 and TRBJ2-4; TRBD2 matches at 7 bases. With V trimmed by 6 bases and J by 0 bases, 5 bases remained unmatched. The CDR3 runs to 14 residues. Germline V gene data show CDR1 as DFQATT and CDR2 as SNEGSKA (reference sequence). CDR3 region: CSASREVAKNIQYF. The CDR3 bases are TGCAGTGCGAGTCGGGAGGTAGCCAAAAACATTCAGTACTTC.

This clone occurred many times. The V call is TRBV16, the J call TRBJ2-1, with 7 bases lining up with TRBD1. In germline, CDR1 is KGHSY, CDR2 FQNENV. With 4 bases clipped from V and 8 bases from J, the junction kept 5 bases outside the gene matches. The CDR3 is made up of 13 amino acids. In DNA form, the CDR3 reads TGTGCCAGCAGCCCCAGGGGGTTCGATGAGCAGTTCTTC. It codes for CASSPRGFDEQFF.

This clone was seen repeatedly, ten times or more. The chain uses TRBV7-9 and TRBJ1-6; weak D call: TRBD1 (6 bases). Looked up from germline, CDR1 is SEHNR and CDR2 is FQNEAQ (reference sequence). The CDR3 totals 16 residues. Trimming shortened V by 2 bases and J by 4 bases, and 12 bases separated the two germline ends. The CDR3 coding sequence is TGTGCCAGCAGCTTATTTGGGGGCGTTTATAATTCACCCCTCCACTTT. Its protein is CASSLFGGVYNSPLHF.

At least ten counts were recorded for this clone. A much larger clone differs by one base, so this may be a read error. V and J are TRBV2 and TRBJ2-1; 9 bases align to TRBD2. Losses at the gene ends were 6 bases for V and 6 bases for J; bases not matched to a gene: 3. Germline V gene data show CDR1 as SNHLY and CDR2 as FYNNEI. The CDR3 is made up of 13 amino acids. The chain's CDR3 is CASSRLAVNEQFF. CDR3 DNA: TGTGCCAGCAGCAGACTAGCGGTCAATGAGCAGTTCTTC.

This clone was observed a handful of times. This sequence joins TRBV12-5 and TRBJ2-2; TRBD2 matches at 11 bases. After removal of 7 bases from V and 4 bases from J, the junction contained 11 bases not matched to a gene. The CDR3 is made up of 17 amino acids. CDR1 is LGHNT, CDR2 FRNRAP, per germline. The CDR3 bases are TGTGCTAGTGCCCGGATAGCGGGGGGGCCGGTCACCGGGGAGCTGTTTTTT. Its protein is CASARIAGGPVTGELFF.